These 13 T cell receptor beta chains originate from one sample sequenced in a study of T cells of healthy individuals. TCRdb re-derived calls from the 5' RACE reads in MiXCR, one entry per CDR3 protein. The sample records over 95,000 distinct CDR3 sequences, about 16% being singletons. The source is a human donor in good health.

The CDR3 region has the DNA TGTGCCAGCAGCTTGGGCTTACACGACAGGGGAGCGAACACCGGGGAGCTGTTTTTT. Protein sequence: CASSLGLHDRGANTGELFF. V is TRBV5-8 and J is TRBJ2-2; 8 bases are a match to TRBD1. V was clipped by 0 bases and J by 0 bases; unmatched bases: 10. CDR3 length: 19 residues. Germline V gives CDR1 SGHTS, CDR2 YDEGEE.

This clonotype was seen a few times. This chain joins TRBV4-2 and TRBJ2-3; TRBD2 matches at 7 bases. Germline V gene sequence: CDR1 LGHNA, CDR2 YNFKEQ. CDR3 length: 14 amino acids. J lost 5 bases, V lost 0 bases, and 2 bases had no gene match. The CDR3 coding sequence is TGTGCCAGCAGCCAAGAAGGGACTAAAGATACGCAGTATTTT. Translating it yields CASSQEGTKDTQYF.

The chain carries TRBV28 and TRBJ2-1, with 11 bases identical to TRBD2. The germline gives CDR1 MDHEN, CDR2 SYDVKM. This CDR3 has 16 residues. V was pared by 1 base and J by 7 bases, with 6 bases of the junction left unmatched. In DNA form, the CDR3 reads TGTGCCAGCAGTTTATCGTCTAGCGGGGGGAGGAATGAGCAGTTCTTC. It is translated as CASSLSSSGGRNEQFF.

At least ten counts were recorded for this clonotype. This chain joins TRBV30 and TRBJ1-1; D not resolved. Trimming left V 5 bases short and J 1 base short, with 5 bases between. The CDR3 covers 11 residues. Per germline, CDR1 GTSNPN and CDR2 SVGIG (reference sequence). The CDR3 sequence is CAWAGNTEAFF. The CDR3 DNA is TGTGCCTGGGCAGGGAACACTGAAGCTTTCTTT. Filled out from reference TRBV30 and TRBJ1-1, the complete variable domain reads SQTIHQWPATLVQPVGSPLSLECTVEGTSNPNLYWYRQAAGRGLQLLFYSVGIGQISSEVPQNLSASRPQDRQFILSSKKLLLSDSGFYLCAWAGNTEAFFGQGTRLTVV.

This clonotype was observed a handful of times. Here the CDR3 reads CASSQVGFADTQYF. The CDR3, as DNA: TGCGCCAGCAGCCAAGTGGGTTTCGCAGATACGCAGTATTTT. The rearrangement uses TRBV4-1 and TRBJ2-3, with D hard to call. The V gene's germline CDR1 is MGHRA and CDR2 YSYEKL. The germline V and J ends were trimmed by 1 base and 4 bases, with 9 bases remaining between them. The CDR3 is 14 residues long.

The V call is TRBV4-2, the J call TRBJ2-7; no reliable D call. CDR3 length: 13 residues. Germline lookup yields CDR1 LGHNA and CDR2 YNFKEQ. Between the trimmed V and J ends, which lost 0 bases and 3 bases, there was a span of 6 bases. CDR3 in amino acids: CASSQETYYEQYF. The CDR3 DNA sequence: TGTGCCAGCAGCCAAGAGACCTACTACGAGCAGTACTTC.

The chain links TRBV28 to TRBJ2-3; 7 nucleotides match TRBD2. Trimming took 4 bases from V and 2 from J; bases not matched to a gene: 9. Germline values: CDR1 MDHEN, CDR2 SYDVKM. This CDR3 has 16 residues. This CDR3 is CASSSMGSGYTDTQYF. For the CDR3, the DNA is TGTGCCAGCAGTTCCATGGGTAGCGGGTACACAGATACGCAGTATTTT.

This clonotype came up many times. V gene TRBV28 combines with J gene TRBJ2-6; maybe TRBD1 (6 bases). Germline V gives CDR1 MDHEN, CDR2 SYDVKM. V dropped 4 bases and J dropped 0 bases, with 22 bases sitting between them. This CDR3 spans 20 amino acids. The CDR3: CASSSSDSFRYSSGANVLTF. DNA for the CDR3: TGTGCCAGCAGTTCCTCGGACAGTTTTAGATATAGCTCTGGGGCCAACGTCCTGACTTTC.

This clonotype was seen repeatedly, ten times or more. This sequence joins TRBV10-3 and TRBJ2-1; unclear D gene. Trimming removed 3 bases at V and 9 bases at J, with 6 bases between. The CDR3 has 11 amino acids. Germline values: CDR1 ENHRY, CDR2 SYGVKD. In DNA form, the CDR3 reads TGTGCCATCAGTGAATCGCCTGAGCAGTTCTTC. Its protein is CAISESPEQFF.

The V and J genes are TRBV29-1 and TRBJ1-1; TRBD1 agrees at 10 bases. The CDR3 runs to 14 residues. V shed 3 bases, J shed 8 bases, and the junction held 9 bases outside the gene matches. The germline CDR1 and CDR2 sequences are SQVTM and ANQGSEA. CDR3 coding DNA: TGCAGCGTTGATCCCGGACAGGGGGTTCCAGAAGCTTTCTTT. Protein sequence: CSVDPGQGVPEAFF.

V gene TRBV5-1 combines with J gene TRBJ2-5; 9 bases map to TRBD2. The CDR3 spans 14 residues. CDR1 and CDR2 (germline): SGHRS, YFSETQ. Trimming at V came to 5 bases and at J to 2 bases, leaving 4 bases not matched to a gene. The CDR3 here is CASRVTSGQETQYF. The CDR3 bases are TGCGCCAGCAGGGTTACTAGCGGGCAAGAGACCCAGTACTTC.

This clonotype was seen ten or more times. V gene TRBV6-4 combines with J gene TRBJ2-1, with no clear D. Trimming removed 0 bases at V and 0 bases at J, with 9 bases between. Germline CDR1 MRHNA, CDR2 SNTAGT. This CDR3 spans 16 amino acids. The CDR3 nucleotides are TGTGCCAGCAGTGACTCTCATCTAAGCTCCTACAATGAGCAGTTCTTC. Amino acid sequence: CASSDSHLSSYNEQFF.

This clonotype was seen only a few times. The chain employs TRBV12-3 or TRBV12-4 and TRBJ2-6; tentatively, D is TRBD1 (5 bases). Trimming stripped 2 bases from V and 3 bases from J, with 8 bases between. This CDR3 is built from 15 residues. CDR3 region: CASSLTGGGANVLTF. DNA for the CDR3: TGTGCCAGCAGTTTAACAGGCGGTGGGGCCAACGTCCTGACTTTC.